The rows below give T cell receptor beta chains drawn from one sample of a study of blood T cell repertoires in COVID-19. Sequencing used immunoSEQ multiplex PCR; TCRdb keeps in-frame clones, though not all of them. The sample has some 180,000 clones, 90% seen once. Input material: peripheral blood. Receptors were obtained from a man between 45 and 60 years old with acute or convalescent COVID-19. CDR3s include the opening cysteine and the closing phenylalanine or tryptophan. Each record gives: CDR3 protein, CDR3 DNA, D gene, J gene, clone size, V gene. D genes are given only for firm matches. Some rows mark clone size as missing; the rest say once, few, many or name a class of expanded clone.

CDR3aa: CASRQTGDGNQPQHF
CDR3nt: TGTGCCAGCAGGCAGACAGGGGACGGCAATCAGCCCCAGCATTTT
d_gene: TRBD1
j_gene: TRBJ1-5
abundance: NA
v_gene: TRBV6-5

CDR3aa: CASSLVGTPNQPQHF
CDR3nt: TGTGCCAGCAGCTTGGTTGGGACACCCAATCAGCCCCAGCATTTT
d_gene: NA
j_gene: TRBJ1-5
abundance: NA
v_gene: TRBV5-5

CDR3aa: CASSQGLPPGLTSYEQYF
CDR3nt: TGTGCCAGCAGCCAAGGCCTACCTCCGGGACTAACATCCTACGAGCAGTACTTC
d_gene: TRBD2
j_gene: TRBJ2-7
abundance: NA
v_gene: TRBV14

CDR3aa: CASRDSLALQTGELFF
CDR3nt: TGTGCCAGCAGAGACAGCCTAGCGCTGCAAACCGGGGAGCTGTTTTTT
d_gene: NA
j_gene: TRBJ2-2
abundance: once
v_gene: TRBV28

CDR3aa: CASSVAGRGAAQETQYF
CDR3nt: TGTGCCAGCAGCGTAGCGGGGCGGGGGGCGGCGCAAGAGACCCAGTACTTC
d_gene: TRBD2
j_gene: TRBJ2-5
abundance: NA
v_gene: TRBV9

CDR3aa: CASSLARGAGLQETQYF
CDR3nt: TGTGCCAGCAGCTTAGCGCGCGGGGCAGGTCTCCAAGAGACCCAGTACTTC
d_gene: NA
j_gene: TRBJ2-5
abundance: NA
v_gene: TRBV7-9

CDR3aa: CASSQVYWSGIGNEKLFF
CDR3nt: TGTGCCAGCAGCCAAGTGTATTGGTCGGGGATCGGAAATGAAAAACTGTTTTTT
d_gene: NA
j_gene: TRBJ1-4
abundance: NA
v_gene: TRBV3-1/TRBV3-2

CDR3aa: CASSLGTGGLSYNSPLHF
CDR3nt: TGTGCCAGCAGCCTGGGGACAGGGGGTCTGTCGTATAATTCACCCCTCCACTTT
d_gene: TRBD1
j_gene: TRBJ1-6
abundance: NA
v_gene: TRBV7-2

CDR3aa: CASSLIPSHEQYF
CDR3nt: TGCGCCAGCAGCTTGATCCCCTCCCACGAGCAGTACTTC
d_gene: NA
j_gene: TRBJ2-7
abundance: NA
v_gene: TRBV5-1

CDR3aa: CASSGGSHEKLFF
CDR3nt: TGTGCCAGCAGCGGAGGGTCTCATGAAAAACTGTTTTTT
d_gene: NA
j_gene: TRBJ1-4
abundance: NA
v_gene: TRBV7-2

CDR3aa: CASSPGTGSNSPLHF
CDR3nt: TGTGCCAGCAGTCCCGGGACAGGGAGCAATTCACCCCTCCACTTT
d_gene: TRBD1
j_gene: TRBJ1-6
abundance: NA
v_gene: TRBV28

CDR3aa: CSVTTRISGANVLTF
CDR3nt: TGCAGCGTTACTACACGGATCTCTGGGGCCAACGTCCTGACTTTC
d_gene: NA
j_gene: TRBJ2-6
abundance: NA
v_gene: TRBV29-1

CDR3aa: CASSIGVLAGEGNEQFF
CDR3nt: TGTGCCAGTAGTATAGGAGTCCTAGCGGGGGAGGGTAATGAGCAGTTCTTC
d_gene: TRBD2
j_gene: TRBJ2-1
abundance: NA
v_gene: TRBV19

CDR3aa: CASGTGYRNTIYF
CDR3nt: TGTGCCAGCGGTACAGGGTACCGAAACACCATATATTTT
d_gene: NA
j_gene: TRBJ1-3
abundance: NA
v_gene: TRBV18

CDR3aa: CASSPVGQGFAYGYTF
CDR3nt: TGTGCCAGCAGCCCCGTAGGACAGGGTTTTGCCTATGGCTACACCTTC
d_gene: TRBD1
j_gene: TRBJ1-2
abundance: once
v_gene: TRBV11-2

CDR3aa: CASSMESGNSPLHF
CDR3nt: TGTGCCAGTAGTATGGAGTCCGGTAATTCACCCCTCCACTTT
d_gene: NA
j_gene: TRBJ1-6
abundance: NA
v_gene: TRBV19

CDR3aa: CASSLLERNTIYF
CDR3nt: TGTGCCAGCAGCTTATTAGAGAGAAACACCATATATTTT
d_gene: NA
j_gene: TRBJ1-3
abundance: NA
v_gene: TRBV7-9

CDR3aa: CAISESVGRGPRSYGYTF
CDR3nt: TGTGCCATCAGTGAGTCGGTGGGCAGGGGGCCGAGAAGCTATGGCTACACCTTC
d_gene: TRBD1
j_gene: TRBJ1-2
abundance: NA
v_gene: TRBV10-3

CDR3aa: CASSISTSGSEQFF
CDR3nt: TGTGCCAGTAGTATATCGACTAGCGGGAGTGAGCAGTTCTTC
d_gene: TRBD2
j_gene: TRBJ2-1
abundance: NA
v_gene: TRBV19

CDR3aa: CASSANRELGYTF
CDR3nt: TGTGCCAGCAGTGCGAACAGGGAACTTGGCTACACCTTC
d_gene: NA
j_gene: TRBJ1-2
abundance: NA
v_gene: TRBV2

CDR3aa: CASSVLEQFF
CDR3nt: TGTGCCAGCAGTGTACTTGAGCAGTTCTTC
d_gene: NA
j_gene: TRBJ2-1
abundance: NA
v_gene: TRBV2

CDR3aa: CASSIGQGNDEQYF
CDR3nt: TGTGCCAGTAGTATTGGACAGGGGAATGACGAGCAGTACTTC
d_gene: TRBD1
j_gene: TRBJ2-7
abundance: NA
v_gene: TRBV19

CDR3aa: CASSLAGGQETQYF
CDR3nt: TGTGCCAGCAGCCTAGCGGGGGGCCAAGAGACCCAGTACTTC
d_gene: TRBD2
j_gene: TRBJ2-5
abundance: NA
v_gene: TRBV5-6

CDR3aa: CASSTPGHSEAFF
CDR3nt: TGTGCCAGCAGTACCCCCGGACATTCTGAAGCTTTCTTT
d_gene: NA
j_gene: TRBJ1-1
abundance: NA
v_gene: TRBV27

CDR3aa: CATGDRGRETQYF
CDR3nt: TGTGCCACGGGAGACAGGGGGAGGGAGACCCAGTACTTC
d_gene: TRBD1
j_gene: TRBJ2-5
abundance: NA
v_gene: TRBV7-8

CDR3aa: CASSIREADSPLHF
CDR3nt: TGTGCCAGTAGTATAAGGGAGGCTGATTCACCCCTCCACTTT
d_gene: NA
j_gene: TRBJ1-6
abundance: once
v_gene: TRBV19

CDR3aa: CASSTGYGYTF
CDR3nt: TGTGCCAGCAGCACAGGCTATGGCTACACCTTC
d_gene: NA
j_gene: TRBJ1-2
abundance: NA
v_gene: TRBV28

CDR3aa: CAIKAEEETQYF
CDR3nt: TGTGCCATTAAGGCAGAGGAAGAGACCCAGTACTTC
d_gene: NA
j_gene: TRBJ2-5
abundance: NA
v_gene: TRBV10-3

CDR3aa: CASSHTGYLRYGYTF
CDR3nt: TGCGCCAGCAGCCACACAGGGTATCTTCGGTATGGCTACACCTTC
d_gene: NA
j_gene: TRBJ1-2
abundance: NA
v_gene: TRBV4-3

CDR3aa: CASSILQGAEAFF
CDR3nt: TGTGCCAGCAGTATTCTACAGGGAGCTGAAGCTTTCTTT
d_gene: NA
j_gene: TRBJ1-1
abundance: NA
v_gene: TRBV12-3/TRBV12-4

CDR3aa: CASSIGWGLFNQPQHF
CDR3nt: TGTGCCAGTAGTATAGGTTGGGGGCTTTTCAATCAGCCCCAGCATTTT
d_gene: NA
j_gene: TRBJ1-5
abundance: NA
v_gene: TRBV19

CDR3aa: CASSVVEGSEQYF
CDR3nt: TGTGCCAGCAGCGTAGTTGAAGGGAGCGAGCAGTACTTC
d_gene: NA
j_gene: TRBJ2-7
abundance: NA
v_gene: TRBV9

CDR3aa: CASSFSGSGNSPLHF
CDR3nt: TGTGCCAGCAGCTTTTCAGGATCGGGGAATTCACCCCTCCACTTT
d_gene: NA
j_gene: TRBJ1-6
abundance: NA
v_gene: TRBV7-3

CDR3aa: CASSLAQRGSGANVLTF
CDR3nt: TGTGCCAGCAGCTTAGCGCAAAGGGGGTCTGGGGCCAACGTCCTGACTTTC
d_gene: NA
j_gene: TRBJ2-6
abundance: NA
v_gene: TRBV7-8

CDR3aa: CASRARGDLGEKLFF
CDR3nt: TGTGCCAGCAGAGCTAGGGGCGACTTAGGCGAAAAACTGTTTTTT
d_gene: NA
j_gene: TRBJ1-4
abundance: NA
v_gene: TRBV2

CDR3aa: CASKVHGGANQPQHF
CDR3nt: TGTGCCAGCAAGGTACACGGGGGTGCTAATCAGCCCCAGCATTTT
d_gene: NA
j_gene: TRBJ1-5
abundance: NA
v_gene: TRBV6-5

CDR3aa: CASSQEGGARRDWGRDEQFF
CDR3nt: TGTGCCAGCAGCCAAGAAGGCGGCGCGAGGCGGGACTGGGGAAGGGATGAGCAGTTCTTC
d_gene: NA
j_gene: TRBJ2-1
abundance: few
v_gene: TRBV14

CDR3aa: CASSSLDRSEDTQYF
CDR3nt: TGTGCCAGCAGTTCCCTGGACAGGTCGGAAGATACGCAGTATTTT
d_gene: TRBD1
j_gene: TRBJ2-3
abundance: NA
v_gene: TRBV28

CDR3aa: CSAIGLVNEQFF
CDR3nt: TGCAGCGCAATAGGACTAGTCAATGAGCAGTTCTTC
d_gene: TRBD2
j_gene: TRBJ2-1
abundance: NA
v_gene: TRBV29-1

CDR3aa: CASSLTAGVFAGELFF
CDR3nt: TGTGCCAGCAGCTTAACAGCGGGAGTCTTCGCCGGGGAGCTGTTTTTT
d_gene: TRBD2
j_gene: TRBJ2-2
abundance: NA
v_gene: TRBV13

CDR3aa: CASSPRTSGPQETQYF
CDR3nt: TGCGCCAGCAGCCCTAGGACTAGCGGACCTCAAGAGACCCAGTACTTC
d_gene: TRBD2
j_gene: TRBJ2-5
abundance: NA
v_gene: TRBV4-1

CDR3aa: CASSSDGDMLVETQYF
CDR3nt: TGTGCCAGCAGTTCCGACGGGGACATGCTGGTGGAGACCCAGTACTTC
d_gene: NA
j_gene: TRBJ2-5
abundance: NA
v_gene: TRBV6-2/TRBV6-3

CDR3aa: CASSQGQEMAGTQYF
CDR3nt: TGCGCCAGCAGCCAGGGACAAGAGATGGCGGGTACGCAGTATTTT
d_gene: NA
j_gene: TRBJ2-3
abundance: NA
v_gene: TRBV5-1

CDR3aa: CASSADRGNEKLFF
CDR3nt: TGTGCCAGCAGCGCGGACAGGGGCAATGAAAAACTGTTTTTT
d_gene: TRBD1
j_gene: TRBJ1-4
abundance: few
v_gene: TRBV9